The entry that follows covers one TCR beta chain sequence. This sample stems from a study of OX40 agonist ivuxolimab in advanced cancers. Produced via immunoSEQ multiplex PCR; TCRdb's table is partial and in-frame only. Of roughly 53,000 clones listed, nearly 95% are singletons. The ends lost 1 base at V and 6 bases at J; junction bases unmatched: 9. Germline CDR1 MGHRA, CDR2 YSYEKL. CDR3 size: 16 residues. This chain joins TRBV4-1 and TRBJ2-3, with 8 bases aligning to TRBD1. The specimen comprised CD4+ or CD8+ T cells sorted from blood, sampled in a trial of the OX40 agonist ivuxolimab. The source of this sequence is an adult with an advanced solid tumor such as melanoma, head and neck, liver or kidney cancer. The CDR3 DNA reads TGCGCCAGCAGCCAAGCGGACAGGGTGCAAGCCGATACGCAGTATTTT. Protein: CASSQADRVQADTQYF.